The clone carrying this TCR beta chain was seen only a few times. Its antigen is unknown. This sample was taken from a study of beta chain features in type 1 diabetes. Whole-study context: Cell yields, gender and age were comparable in patients and healthy donors.

V lost 0 bases and J 2 bases, leaving 8 bases between the germline ends. CDR1 and CDR2 (germline): GTSNPN, SVGIG (reference sequence). The CDR3 runs to 13 residues. Since all of the isolated RNA was reverse transcribed, expressed TCRB transcripts were what got sequenced. Sequencing used immunoSEQ multiplex PCR; TCRdb keeps in-frame clones, though not all of them. The sample includes about 470,000 clones, approximately 30% of them seen just once. Findings of the study overall: PCR might preferentially amplify shorter templates, equally in patients and controls.

The receptor's source is a man younger than 35 in good health. The chain uses TRBV30 and TRBJ2-7; no clear D gene. Sequencing was done on a sample of naive CD4+ T cells from blood. This CDR3 is CAWSVWETYEQYF. The CDR3 bases are TGTGCCTGGAGTGTATGGGAAACCTACGAGCAGTACTTC.